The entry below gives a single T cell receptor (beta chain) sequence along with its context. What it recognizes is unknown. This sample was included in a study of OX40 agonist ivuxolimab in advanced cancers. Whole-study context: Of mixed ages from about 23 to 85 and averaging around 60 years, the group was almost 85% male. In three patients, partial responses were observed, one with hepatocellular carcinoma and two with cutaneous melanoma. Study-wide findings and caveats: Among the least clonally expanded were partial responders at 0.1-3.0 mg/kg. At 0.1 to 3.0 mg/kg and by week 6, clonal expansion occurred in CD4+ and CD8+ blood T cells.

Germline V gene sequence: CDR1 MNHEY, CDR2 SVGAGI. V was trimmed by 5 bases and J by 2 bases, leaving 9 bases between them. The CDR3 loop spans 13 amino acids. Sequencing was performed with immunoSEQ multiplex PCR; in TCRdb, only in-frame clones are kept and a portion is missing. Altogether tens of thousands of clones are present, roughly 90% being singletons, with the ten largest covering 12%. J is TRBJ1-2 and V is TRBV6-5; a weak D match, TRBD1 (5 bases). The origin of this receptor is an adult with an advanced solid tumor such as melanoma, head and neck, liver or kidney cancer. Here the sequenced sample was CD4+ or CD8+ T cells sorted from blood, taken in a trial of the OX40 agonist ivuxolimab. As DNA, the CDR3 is TGTGCCAGCAGTGGGGCGCAGAACTATGGCTACACCTTC. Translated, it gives CASSGAQNYGYTF.